The following is a TCR beta chain sequence with its context. Using immunoSEQ multiplex PCR, the repertoire was profiled, and TCRdb retains in-frame clones only, with some absent. The sample has 560,000 or so clones; approximately 96% are singletons. The source of the sample is a study of shared clonotypes between healthy human individuals. Naive CD8 populations comprised CD45RO-negative cells positively selected for CCR7, excluding terminally differentiated effector memory CD45RA+ cells. Germline V lookup: CDR1 PRHDT, CDR2 FYEKMQ (reference sequence). This CDR3 spans 14 amino acids. Trimming pared 3 bases from V and 2 bases from J, leaving 11 bases between.

This chain uses TRBV13 with TRBJ2-7, with D possibly TRBD2 on 5 matching bases. The specimen sequenced was naive CD8+ T cells sorted from blood. This receptor was obtained from a woman aged 25 to 39 in good health. The CDR3 DNA sequence: TGTGCCAGCAGCTTCCAGACTAATGCCTACGAGCAGTACTTC. This translates into CASSFQTNAYEQYF.